This T cell receptor beta chain appears in the sequencing data of a study of Tregs in tolerant kidney transplant recipients. The CDR3 is 13 amino acids. Germline-derived CDR1 and CDR2 are SGHNT and YYREEE (reference sequence). V was cut by 3 bases and J by 11 bases, with 17 bases left in between. Sequenced by immunoSEQ multiplex PCR; TCRdb stores in-frame clones only, minus some. The data hold about 21,000 clones, with under 70% observed a single time. Findings of the study overall: No direct test of biological reproducibility was done here.

A remark on this clone: Its antigen is undetermined.

The sequence derives from a human donor in good health. Specimen: Tregs from blood cultured with allogeneic cells. J is TRBJ1-2 and V is TRBV5-4; D remains ambiguous. CDR3 coding DNA: TGTGCCAGCAGCTCGCCCCCATGGCAAGCATACACCTTC. Protein sequence: CASSSPPWQAYTF.